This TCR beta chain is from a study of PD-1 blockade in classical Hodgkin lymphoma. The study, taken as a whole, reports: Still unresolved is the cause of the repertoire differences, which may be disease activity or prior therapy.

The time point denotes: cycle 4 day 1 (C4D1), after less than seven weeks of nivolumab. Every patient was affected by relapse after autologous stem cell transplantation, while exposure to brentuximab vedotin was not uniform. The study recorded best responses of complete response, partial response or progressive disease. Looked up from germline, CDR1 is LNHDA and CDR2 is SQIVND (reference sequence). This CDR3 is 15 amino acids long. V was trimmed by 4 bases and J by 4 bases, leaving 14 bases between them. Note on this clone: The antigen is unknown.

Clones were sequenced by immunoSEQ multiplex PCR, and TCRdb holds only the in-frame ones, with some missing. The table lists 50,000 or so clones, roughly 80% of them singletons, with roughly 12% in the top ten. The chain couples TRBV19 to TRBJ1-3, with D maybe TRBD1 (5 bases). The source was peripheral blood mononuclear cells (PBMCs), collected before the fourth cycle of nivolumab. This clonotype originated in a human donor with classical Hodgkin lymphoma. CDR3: CASSNRQTVGNTIYF. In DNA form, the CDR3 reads TGTGCCAGTAGTAACCGACAGACGGTGGGAAACACCATATATTTT.